The source of this T cell receptor beta chain is a study of T cells expressing NK-cell markers. cDNA encoding TCR beta was synthesized via 5'RACE template switching incorporating UMIs. TCRdb reanalyzed the 5' RACE reads and collapses them to one entry per CDR3 protein, without DNA. This sample's table reports about 160,000 distinct CDR3 sequences. CDR3 size: 13 residues. Germline loops: CDR1 MGHRA, CDR2 YSYEKL. This clonotype originated in a man between 18 and 69 years old in good health. Sequenced material: blood T cells: a sorted CD56 or NKG2C T cell subset, CD4+ or CD8+ T cells, or bulk PBMC T cells (not recorded which). The chain couples TRBV4-1 to TRBJ1-1; the D call from TCRdb, TRBD1, cannot be confirmed without DNA. The CDR3 region is CASSQTTREEAFF.